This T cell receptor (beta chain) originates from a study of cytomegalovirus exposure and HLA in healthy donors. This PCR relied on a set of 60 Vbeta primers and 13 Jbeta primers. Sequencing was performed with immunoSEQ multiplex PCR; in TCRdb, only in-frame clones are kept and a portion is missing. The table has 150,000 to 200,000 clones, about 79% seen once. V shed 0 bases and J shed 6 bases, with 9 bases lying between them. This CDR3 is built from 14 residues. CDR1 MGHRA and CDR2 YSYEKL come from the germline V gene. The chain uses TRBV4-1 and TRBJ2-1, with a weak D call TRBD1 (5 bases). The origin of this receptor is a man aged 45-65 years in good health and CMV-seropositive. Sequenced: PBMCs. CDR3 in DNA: TGCGCCAGCAGCCAAGACAGGGCAGTCAATGAGCAGTTCTTC. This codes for CASSQDRAVNEQFF.